The clone carrying this T cell receptor beta chain showed up just a few times. This may come from a read error, since a much larger clone is one base off. Trimming removed 4 bases at V and 7 bases at J, with 4 bases between. Germline CDR1 SNHLY, CDR2 FYNNEI. The CDR3 length is 11 residues. TCRdb used MiXCR to reprocess the RT-PCR reads, holding one entry per CDR3 protein. The sample carries 550,000 to 750,000 distinct CDR3 sequences, over 12% recorded once. This receptor was obtained from a female donor in good health, serving as a healthy control. This chain links TRBV2 with TRBJ2-2; D uncertain. The sample comprised memory CD4+ T cells from blood. DNA for the CDR3: TGTGCCAGCAGTGTATTCGGGGAGCTGTTTTTT. It specifies CASSVFGELFF.